This paragraph covers one T cell receptor (beta chain) sequence. The antigen is undetermined. The study enrolled healthy HIV-negative adults without recent acute infections or vaccinations as donors. This sample is drawn from a study of shared clonotypes between healthy human individuals. The assay was run at deep level. Per the authors' pipeline: Owing to the provision of junction-only sequences devoid of quality scores by immunoSEQ, filtering differed. Only in-frame clones appear in the TCRdb table, and some are missing; sequencing was by immunoSEQ multiplex PCR. V, J and clone size were drawn from that table, and D and trimming were deduced from the DNA. The data contain about 490,000 clones, approximately 84% of them singletons. Whole-study results and caveats: Sample collection involved blood only; tissue repertoires are likely different.

This CDR3 is built from 17 residues. From germline, CDR1 is SGHVS and CDR2 FNYEAQ. The ends were cut back, 1 base at V and 0 bases at J, with 14 bases in the middle. The receptor's source is a woman aged 40-49 years in good health. Some clones in this sample may be carry-over from other donors' samples. V is TRBV7-6 and J is TRBJ2-3; TRBD1 might be the D (6 bases). Material: PBMCs. The CDR3 DNA reads as TGTGCCAGCAGCTTAGGGTGGACAGTTTTAAGCACAGATACGCAGTATTTT. Translated: CASSLGWTVLSTDTQYF. The variable domain in full, with the rest retrieved from reference TRBV7-6 and TRBJ2-3, is GAGVSQSPRYKVTKRGQDVALRCDPISGHVSLYWYRQALGQGPEFLTYFNYEAQQDKSGLPNDRFSAERPEGSISTLTIQRTEQRDSAMYRCASSLGWTVLSTDTQYFGPGTRLTVL.